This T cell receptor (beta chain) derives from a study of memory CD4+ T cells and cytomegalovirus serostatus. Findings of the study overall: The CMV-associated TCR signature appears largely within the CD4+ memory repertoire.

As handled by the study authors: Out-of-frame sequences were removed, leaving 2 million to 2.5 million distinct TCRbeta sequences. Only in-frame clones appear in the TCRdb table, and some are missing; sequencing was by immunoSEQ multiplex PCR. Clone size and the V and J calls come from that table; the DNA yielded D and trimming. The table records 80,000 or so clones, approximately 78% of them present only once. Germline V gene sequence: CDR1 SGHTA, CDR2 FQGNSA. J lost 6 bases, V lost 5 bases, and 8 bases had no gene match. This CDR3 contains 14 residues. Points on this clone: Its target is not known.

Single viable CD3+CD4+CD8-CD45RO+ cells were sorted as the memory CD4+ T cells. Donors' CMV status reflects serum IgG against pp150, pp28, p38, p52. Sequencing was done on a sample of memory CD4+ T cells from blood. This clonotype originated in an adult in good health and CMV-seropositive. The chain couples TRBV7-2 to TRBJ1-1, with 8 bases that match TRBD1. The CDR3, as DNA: TGTGCCAGCAGCGATCGACAGGGGAGGCCTGAAGCTTTCTTT. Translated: CASSDRQGRPEAFF.